Listed below are T cell receptor beta chains from one sample, sequenced in a study of T-cell reconstitution after alpha-beta-depleted transplantation in children. TCRdb processed the PCR reads anew with MiXCR; each CDR3 protein has one entry. The sample has around 380,000 distinct CDR3 sequences, 11% seen once. The sample here was PBMCs from the stem cell graft donor, taken from the stem cell graft. The receptors were gathered from a human donor who donated a stem cell graft to a child with acute myeloid leukemia. Both conserved end residues are part of each CDR3. A D gene is named only where the DNA matches it firmly. Some rows have no size entry. The others give once, few or many, or a class for an expanded clone.

abundance	d_gene	v_gene	j_gene	CDR3nt	CDR3aa
-	TRBD1	TRBV12-3/TRBV12-4	TRBJ1-1	TGTGCCAGCATAAACCGGTCAGGGGGCGTTCGGAACACTGAAGCTTTCTTT	CASINRSGGVRNTEAFF
few	-	TRBV5-1	TRBJ2-4	TGCGCCAGCAGCGTCTCAGGGCTGGAAAACATTCAGTACTTC	CASSVSGLENIQYF
-	-	TRBV27	TRBJ2-3	TGTTCCAGCAGTCTTAGCCTCCGAGGGTTAGATACGCAGTATTTT	CSSSLSLRGLDTQYF
many	-	TRBV20-1	TRBJ1-4	TGCAGTGCTAGGTCCGGGGGCCTTAATGAAAAACTGTTTTTT	CSARSGGLNEKLFF
-	-	TRBV5-1	TRBJ2-2	TGCGCCAGCAGCTTGGTTGGGGCCAACGGGGAGCTGTTTTTT	CASSLVGANGELFF
-	-	TRBV4-3	TRBJ2-5	TGCGCCAGCAGCCAAGATTTCGGGAGTTGGGAGACCCAGTACTTC	CASSQDFGSWETQYF
few	-	TRBV7-2	TRBJ2-5	TGTGCCAGCAGCTCCCAAGGCAGCACAGGGAAAGAGACCCAGTACTTC	CASSSQGSTGKETQYF
-	TRBD1	TRBV10-3	TRBJ1-5	TGTGCCATCAGTGTCTCCCGATTACAGGGGGCGAGTCAGCCCCAGCATTTT	CAISVSRLQGASQPQHF
-	TRBD2	TRBV5-1	TRBJ2-3	TGCGCCAGCAGCTCTTCGACTAGCGGGGGGGCCCCGCAGTATTTT	CASSSSTSGGAPQYF
few	TRBD2	TRBV10-3	TRBJ2-1	TGTGCCATCAGCCGGACTAGCGGGACTCCTAACGGAGAGCAGTTCTTC	CAISRTSGTPNGEQFF
-	-	TRBV19	TRBJ2-2	TGTGCCAGTAGTATAAGGGAGGACGGGGAGCTGTTTTTT	CASSIREDGELFF
-	-	TRBV24-1	TRBJ1-2	TGTGCCACCAGTGAAGCCGGATATGGCTACACCTTC	CATSEAGYGYTF
many	-	TRBV7-9	TRBJ1-3	TGTGCCAGCAGCACAACCGTGGACTCTGGAAACACCATATATTTT	CASSTTVDSGNTIYF
few	TRBD1	TRBV12-3/TRBV12-4	TRBJ2-4	TGTGCCAGCAGACTCGACAGGGGGCGTGAAAACATTCAGTACTTC	CASRLDRGRENIQYF
once	TRBD2	TRBV19	TRBJ2-1	TGTGCCAGTACTAAGCTAGCGGGGGTTGATGAGCAGTTCTTC	CASTKLAGVDEQFF
-	-	TRBV12-3/TRBV12-4	TRBJ2-3	TGTGCCAGCAGGTTGGCCTCGATCAGACCCACAGATACGCAGTATTTT	CASRLASIRPTDTQYF
-	-	TRBV6-5	TRBJ2-5	TGTGCCAGCAGTTATGGGATCGCGGAGACCCAGTACTTC	CASSYGIAETQYF
few	-	TRBV29-1	TRBJ1-3	TGCAGCGCCCGGCGGGGTGGAAACACCATATATTTT	CSARRGGNTIYF
-	TRBD2	TRBV7-2	TRBJ2-2	TGTGCCAGCAGCTTACCGGGAGGGGGGACCGGGGAGCTGTTTTTT	CASSLPGGGTGELFF
many	-	TRBV20-1	TRBJ2-1	TGCAGTGCTAGAAACTCCCAGGGGTACAATGAGCAGTTCTTC	CSARNSQGYNEQFF
-	-	TRBV29-1	TRBJ1-2	TGCAGCGTTGATGAAGGGAATGGCTACACCTTC	CSVDEGNGYTF
few	-	TRBV4-1	TRBJ2-2	TGCGCCAGCAGCCAAGAGGTACCCGTTCGATACACCGGGGAGCTGTTTTTT	CASSQEVPVRYTGELFF
-	-	TRBV6-1	TRBJ1-1	TGTGCCAGCAGCTGGGACGATCGAGGAAACACTGAAGCTTTCTTT	CASSWDDRGNTEAFF
many	-	TRBV3-1	TRBJ1-5	TGTGCCAGCAGCCAAGGGCCAGGGGAGTTGGAGCCCCAGCATTTT	CASSQGPGELEPQHF
few	-	TRBV5-1	TRBJ1-2	TGCGCCAGCAGTGAGGGTTTTGACTATGGCTACACCTTC	CASSEGFDYGYTF
few	-	TRBV4-3	TRBJ2-2	TGCGCCAGCAGCCAAGATGGCGGGGCTAACACCGGGGAGCTGTTTTTT	CASSQDGGANTGELFF
few	-	TRBV7-8	TRBJ1-1	TGTGCCAGCAGCTTAGCGGCAGGGCTAACTGAAGCTTTCTTT	CASSLAAGLTEAFF
many	-	TRBV12-3/TRBV12-4	TRBJ2-2	TGTGCCAGCAGTTTCGCAGGTCCCACCGGGGAGCTGTTTTTT	CASSFAGPTGELFF
few	-	TRBV12-3/TRBV12-4	TRBJ2-1	TGTGCCTCCAGCCAAGATAAAGCTGTTCCGGGGTTTGTTGAGCAGTTCTTC	CASSQDKAVPGFVEQFF
-	-	TRBV25-1	TRBJ1-3	TGTGCCAGCAGTGAATATTTCTCGGGTTCCGGAAACACCATATATTTT	CASSEYFSGSGNTIYF
many	-	TRBV4-2	TRBJ1-1	TGTGCCAGCAGCCAAGATCCAGGGCGCCTGAACACTGAAGCTTTCTTT	CASSQDPGRLNTEAFF
few	TRBD2	TRBV7-2	TRBJ2-5	TGTGCCAGCAGCTTTACTAGCGGAGATCAAGAGACCCAGTACTTC	CASSFTSGDQETQYF
many	TRBD2	TRBV29-1	TRBJ2-1	TGCAGCGTTGAGCGTAGCGGGGGGGCCGTTGAGCAGTTCTTC	CSVERSGGAVEQFF
few	-	TRBV5-1	TRBJ2-1	TGCGCCAGCAGCCCCGGACAGCACAACAATGAGCAGTTCTTC	CASSPGQHNNEQFF
few	TRBD1	TRBV6-1	TRBJ1-2	TGTGCCAGCAACCAGGGGGGAATCTTCTATGGCTACACCTTC	CASNQGGIFYGYTF
-	-	TRBV6-5	TRBJ1-1	TGTGCCAGCAGTTACTCCCCGGACGGACCGAACACTGAAGCTTTCTTT	CASSYSPDGPNTEAFF
few	-	TRBV20-1	TRBJ1-1	TGCAGTGCTAGTGCGGGGGGCCCCAGGACTGAAGCTTTCTTT	CSASAGGPRTEAFF
few	TRBD1	TRBV6-4	TRBJ2-3	TGTGCCAGCAGATCGGGACAGGGCCACACAGATACGCAGTATTTT	CASRSGQGHTDTQYF
few	TRBD2	TRBV12-3/TRBV12-4	TRBJ2-2	TGTGCCAGCACTATGGGGGTAGCGGGAGGGGCCGGGGAGCTGTTTTTT	CASTMGVAGGAGELFF
many	-	TRBV3-1	TRBJ2-1	TGTGCCAGCAGCCACTCCGGGGGTGAGCAGTTCTTC	CASSHSGGEQFF